The 24 T cell receptor beta chains presented below share a single source sample, sequenced in a study of blood T cell repertoires in COVID-19. Profiled with immunoSEQ multiplex PCR; TCRdb holds only in-frame clones, not every one. The sample consists of approximately 360,000 clones, 75% to 90% of them appearing once. The material sequenced was PBMCs or T cells enriched from blood (not recorded which). These receptors all come from a woman aged 50 to 65 who had recovered from COVID-19.

The J gene is TRBJ2-3, the V gene TRBV6-6, with D possibly being TRBD1 (6 bases). Trimming removed 2 bases from V and 1 base from J, with 10 bases in between. Per the germline V gene, CDR1 is MNHNY and CDR2 is SVGAGI (reference sequence). The CDR3 runs to 15 residues. DNA of the CDR3: TGTGCCAGCAGTTACGCCCGACAGGGCACAGATACGCAGTATTTT. Amino acid sequence: CASSYARQGTDTQYF.

The gene calls are TRBV6-5 and TRBJ1-1, with D unclear. CDR1 and CDR2 from the germline V gene are MNHEY and SVGAGI. The CDR3 loop spans 15 amino acids. The ends were cut back, 0 bases at V and 1 base at J, with 9 bases in the middle. The CDR3 DNA is TGTGCCAGCAGTTACTCGGGCCAGACGAACACTGAAGCTTTCTTT. Encoded protein: CASSYSGQTNTEAFF.

V is TRBV24-1 and J is TRBJ2-1; 8 nucleotides match TRBD1. The CDR3 consists of 18 residues. Trimming at V came to 7 bases and at J to 6 bases, leaving 19 bases not matched to a gene. CDR1 is KGHDR, CDR2 SFDVKD, per germline. The CDR3 bases are TGTGCCACCAGCGCGACGGGGAAACCGGGACAGGCACTCAATGAGCAGTTCTTC. This translates into CATSATGKPGQALNEQFF.

As DNA, the CDR3 is TGTGCCAGCAGCCCACAGGGGAGGCAGAATGAAAAACTGTTTTTT. It yields the protein CASSPQGRQNEKLFF. The rearrangement joins TRBV11-2 to TRBJ1-4, with 7 bases matching TRBD1. The CDR3 sequence is 15 residues long. Germline CDR1 and CDR2: SGHAT and FQNNGV. Trimming removed 5 bases from V and 5 bases from J; junction bases left unmatched: 8. Full variable domain (outside the CDR3, taken from reference TRBV11-2 and TRBJ1-4): EAGVAQSPRYKIIEKRQSVAFWCNPISGHATLYWYQQILGQGPKLLIQFQNNGVVDDSQLPKDRFSAERLKGVDSTLKIQPAKLEDSAVYLCASSPQGRQNEKLFFGSGTQLSVL.

This rearrangement joins TRBV7-3 to TRBJ2-3; TRBD2 matches at 7 bases. Germline V gene lookup returns CDR1 SGHTA and CDR2 FQGTGA. V lost 6 bases to trimming and J lost 4 bases; unmatched junction nucleotides: 7. CDR3 length: 14 amino acids. The CDR3 region has the DNA TGTGCCAGCAGTTCCGGCGGGAGCTCAGATACGCAGTATTTT. It specifies CASSSGGSSDTQYF.

This chain joins TRBV6-5 and TRBJ1-2; no reliable D call. Trimming took 7 bases from V and 7 from J, leaving 13 bases between them. CDR3 size: 12 residues. Germline values: CDR1 MNHEY, CDR2 SVGAGI. The CDR3 region has the DNA TGTGCCAGCACTACCTGGGAGGGTGGCTACACCTTC. Translation gives CASTTWEGGYTF.

This chain joins TRBV4-2 and TRBJ1-2; D remains unclear. V gave up 0 bases and J gave up 2 bases, with 10 bases separating them. Germline CDR1 reads LGHNA; CDR2 reads YNFKEQ. The CDR3 extends over 15 amino acids. For the CDR3, the DNA is TGTGCCAGCAGCCAAGATGCGGCAGCGAACTATGGCTACACCTTC. It codes for CASSQDAAANYGYTF.

The V gene is TRBV5-6, the J gene TRBJ2-7; a weak D match, TRBD2 (5 bases). The germline gives CDR1 SGHDT, CDR2 YYEEEE. This CDR3 comprises 13 residues. V lost 4 bases and J 2 bases, leaving 10 bases between the germline ends. The CDR3: CASSLMRAYEQYF. CDR3 coding DNA: TGTGCCAGCAGCCTGATGAGGGCCTACGAGCAGTACTTC.

The J gene is TRBJ1-5, the V gene TRBV7-9; a possible D gene is TRBD1 (6 bases). This CDR3 is 13 amino acids long. Germline assignment: CDR1 SEHNR and CDR2 FQNEAQ (reference sequence). V was trimmed by 7 bases and J by 6 bases, leaving 13 bases between them. The CDR3 loop is CASNQGSGQPQHF. CDR3 in DNA: TGTGCCAGCAACCAGGGGTCAGGTCAGCCCCAGCATTTT.

V is TRBV7-9 and J is TRBJ2-1; 7 bases fit TRBD2. Germline V gene data show CDR1 as SEHNR and CDR2 as FQNEAQ (reference sequence). V lost 1 base, J lost 7 bases, and 19 bases stayed unmatched. The CDR3 covers 19 residues. The CDR3 region is CASSLVSSPRGRTKNEQFF. The CDR3, as DNA: TGTGCCAGCAGCTTAGTTTCTTCTCCGCGGGGGAGGACTAAGAATGAGCAGTTCTTC.

The sample holds one count of this clone. V gene TRBV4-3 combines with J gene TRBJ2-3; 10 bases are shared with TRBD2. CDR3 length: 18 amino acids. With V trimmed by 0 bases and J by 2 bases, 8 bases remained unmatched. CDR1 and CDR2 from the germline V gene are LGHNA and YSLEER. The CDR3 coding sequence is TGCGCCAGCAGCCAAGATCTTTCCCTAGCGGGGGACACAGATACGCAGTATTTT. It translates to CASSQDLSLAGDTDTQYF.

The chain couples TRBV3-1 (or the pseudogene TRBV3-2) to TRBJ1-1; no clear D. Germline values: CDR1 LGHDT, CDR2 YNNKEL (reference sequence). Trimming removed 1 base from V and 3 bases from J, with 9 bases in between. The CDR3 has 14 amino acids. The CDR3 coding sequence is TGTGCCAGCAGCCAAGTCGGACTGGACACTGAAGCTTTCTTT. Translated: CASSQVGLDTEAFF.

V usage is TRBV6-2 or TRBV6-3 and J usage is TRBJ1-1; 9 positions match TRBD1. This CDR3 is 16 amino acids long. Trimming at V came to 2 bases and at J to 0 bases, leaving 4 bases not matched to a gene. CDR1 and CDR2 from the germline V gene are MNHEY and SVGEGT. The CDR3 spells CASSYTGGIMNTEAFF. CDR3 in DNA: TGTGCCAGCAGTTACACAGGGGGCATTATGAACACTGAAGCTTTCTTT.

This clone showed up just a few times. The chain links TRBV30 to TRBJ1-6; TRBD1 matches 10 bases. The V gene end was trimmed by 0 bases and the J gene end by 14 bases; junction bases not matched to a gene: 10. This CDR3 contains 15 residues. In germline, CDR1 is GTSNPN, CDR2 SVGIG (reference sequence). CDR3 region: CAWSVGGTGDGSLHF. CDR3 nucleotide sequence: TGTGCCTGGAGTGTAGGGGGGACAGGGGATGGATCCCTCCACTTT. Full variable domain (remainder filled in from reference TRBV30 and TRBJ1-6): SQTIHQWPATLVQPVGSPLSLECTVEGTSNPNLYWYRQAAGRGLQLLFYSVGIGQISSEVPQNLSASRPQDRQFILSSKKLLLSDSGFYLCAWSVGGTGDGSLHFGNGTRLTVT.

This clone was picked up a small number of times. The V gene is TRBV4-2, the J gene TRBJ1-2; D might be TRBD1 (6 bases). The CDR3 runs to 16 residues. Germline values: CDR1 LGHNA, CDR2 YNFKEQ. Trimming took off 0 bases at V and 4 bases at J, with 15 bases between the two ends. CDR3: CASSQDKSAGVYGYTF. CDR3 sequence (DNA): TGTGCCAGCAGCCAAGATAAGTCAGCAGGGGTCTATGGCTACACCTTC.

The rearrangement uses TRBV19 and TRBJ1-1; TRBD1 matches 8 bases. The V gene's germline CDR1 is LNHDA and CDR2 SQIVND (reference sequence). V gave up 6 bases and J gave up 0 bases; unmatched junction bases: 6. The CDR3 length is 15 residues. The DNA for the CDR3 is TGTGCCAGTAGGCCGACAGGGGAGATGAACACTGAAGCTTTCTTT. Translating it yields CASRPTGEMNTEAFF.

The chain uses TRBV5-1 and TRBJ1-6; 7 bases map to TRBD1. CDR3 length equals 15 residues. Germline V gives CDR1 SGHRS, CDR2 YFSETQ. J lost 6 bases, V lost 4 bases, and 7 bases had no gene match. The DNA of the CDR3 is TGCGCCAGCAGCCCACAGGGGACGAGTAATTCACCCCTCCACTTT. Protein: CASSPQGTSNSPLHF.

CDR3 in amino acids: CASSPGLNTDTQYF. CDR3 nucleotides: TGTGCCAGCAGTCCGGGACTAAACACAGATACGCAGTATTTT. The chain employs TRBV11-2 and TRBJ2-3; 7 bases fit TRBD2. The CDR3 spans 14 residues. V trimming: 6 bases; J trimming: 2 bases; junction bases outside the gene matches: 5. Germline V gene data show CDR1 as SGHAT and CDR2 as FQNNGV.

This clone was seen more than once but under ten times. This chain connects TRBV30 to TRBJ1-5; D is uncertain. Germline V gene lookup returns CDR1 GTSNPN and CDR2 SVGIG (reference sequence). This CDR3 comprises 13 residues. Trimming removed 5 bases from V and 2 bases from J, with 10 bases in between. The CDR3 is CAWAFSRNQPQHF. The CDR3 DNA sequence: TGTGCCTGGGCCTTTAGTCGCAATCAGCCCCAGCATTTT. Supplemented by reference TRBV30 and TRBJ1-5, the full variable domain reads SQTIHQWPATLVQPVGSPLSLECTVEGTSNPNLYWYRQAAGRGLQLLFYSVGIGQISSEVPQNLSASRPQDRQFILSSKKLLLSDSGFYLCAWAFSRNQPQHFGDGTRLSIL.

V usage is TRBV30 and J usage is TRBJ1-1; TRBD1 is a possible D gene (6 bases). CDR3 size: 12 residues. V lost 4 bases to trimming and J lost 5 bases, with 11 bases between them. The germline V gene encodes CDR1 GTSNPN and CDR2 SVGIG (reference sequence). This CDR3 is CAWKGGRTEAFF. As DNA, the CDR3 is TGTGCCTGGAAAGGGGGTCGAACTGAAGCTTTCTTT. Combining the CDR3 with reference TRBV30 and TRBJ1-1 gives the whole variable domain SQTIHQWPATLVQPVGSPLSLECTVEGTSNPNLYWYRQAAGRGLQLLFYSVGIGQISSEVPQNLSASRPQDRQFILSSKKLLLSDSGFYLCAWKGGRTEAFFGQGTRLTVV.

The V and J genes are TRBV29-1 and TRBJ1-1; D possibly corresponds to TRBD1 (6 bases). Trimming left V 1 base short and J 1 base short, with 13 bases between. Germline V gene data show CDR1 as SQVTM and CDR2 as ANQGSEA. The CDR3 spans 15 residues. The CDR3 sequence: CSVEVGRTANTEAFF. The CDR3 region has the DNA TGCAGCGTTGAAGTAGGCCGGACAGCGAACACTGAAGCTTTCTTT.

The gene calls are TRBV13 and TRBJ1-3, with D uncertain. This CDR3 is 12 amino acids long. Germline V lookup: CDR1 PRHDT, CDR2 FYEKMQ (reference sequence). The V end was cut by 8 bases, the J end by 4 bases, with 9 bases between. The DNA of the CDR3 is TGTGCCAGCCAAGAGTACGGAAACACCATATATTTT. Its translation: CASQEYGNTIYF. Full variable domain (rest looked up from reference TRBV13 and TRBJ1-3): AAGVIQSPRHLIKEKRETATLKCYPIPRHDTVYWYQQGPGQDPQFLISFYEKMQSDKGSIPDRFSAQQFSDYHSELNMSSLELGDSALYFCASQEYGNTIYFGEGSWLTVV.

This clone has a handful of counts. This chain joins TRBV19 and TRBJ1-3; the match to TRBD1 covers 9 bases. The germline V gene has CDR1 LNHDA and CDR2 SQIVND (reference sequence). Trimming cost V 4 bases and J 8 bases; bases outside gene matches: 15. The CDR3 is 17 amino acids. The CDR3 region has the DNA TGTGCCAGTAGTACCTTCGGGACAGGGAGTTTCTCGGACACCATATATTTT. Its translation is CASSTFGTGSFSDTIYF.

The J gene is TRBJ1-4, the V gene TRBV3-1 (or the pseudogene TRBV3-2), with D possibly matching TRBD1 (5 bases). This CDR3 region has 18 residues. Germline loops: CDR1 LGHDT, CDR2 YNNKEL (reference sequence). Trimming left V 0 bases short and J 3 bases short, with 17 bases between. In DNA, the CDR3 is TGTGCCAGCAGCCAAGAAATCTCGGCGGGGGGTGCTAATGAAAAACTGTTTTTT. Its protein is CASSQEISAGGANEKLFF.